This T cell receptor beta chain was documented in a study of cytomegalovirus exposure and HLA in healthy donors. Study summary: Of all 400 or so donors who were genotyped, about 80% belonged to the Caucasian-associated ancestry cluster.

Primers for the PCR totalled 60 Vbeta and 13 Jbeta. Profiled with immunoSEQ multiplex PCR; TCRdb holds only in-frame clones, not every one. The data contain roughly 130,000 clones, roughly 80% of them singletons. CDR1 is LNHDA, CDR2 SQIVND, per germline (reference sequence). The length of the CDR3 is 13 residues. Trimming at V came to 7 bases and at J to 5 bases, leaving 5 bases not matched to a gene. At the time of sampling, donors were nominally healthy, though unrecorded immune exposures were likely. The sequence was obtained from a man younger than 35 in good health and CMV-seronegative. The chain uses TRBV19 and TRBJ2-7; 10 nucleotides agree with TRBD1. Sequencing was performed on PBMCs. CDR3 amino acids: CASTSTGGDEQYF. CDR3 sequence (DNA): TGTGCCAGTACCTCGACAGGGGGCGACGAGCAGTACTTC.